The rows below give T cell receptor beta chains drawn from one sample of a study of cytomegalovirus exposure and HLA in healthy donors. Only in-frame clones appear in the TCRdb table, and some are missing; sequencing was by immunoSEQ multiplex PCR. The data hold about 170,000 clones, with roughly 80% observed a single time. The sample taken for sequencing was PBMCs. The origin of the receptors is a girl aged 10-17 years in good health and CMV-seropositive. CDR3s include the opening cysteine and the closing phenylalanine or tryptophan. The D gene is left open where the match is weak. Size values are once, few and many counts, or a class for expanded clones, and some rows have none.

>few|TRBV5-6|TRBD1|TRBJ2-3
CASSSLTGTDTQYF
TGTGCCAGCAGCTCTTTGACAGGGACAGATACGCAGTATTTT
>.|TRBV7-9|.|TRBJ2-7
CASSWTENSYEQYF
TGTGCCAGCTCCTGGACAGAGAACTCCTACGAGCAGTACTTC
>once|TRBV20-1|.|TRBJ1-1
CSASTGAFF
TGCAGTGCTAGTACAGGGGCTTTCTTT
>.|TRBV6-8|.|TRBJ2-7
CASSYTPSRLGGYEQYF
TGTGCCAGCAGTTACACCCCGAGCCGTTTAGGGGGCTACGAGCAGTACTTC
>.|TRBV7-2|TRBD2|TRBJ2-7
CASSLSGTSGDEQYF
TGTGCCAGCAGCTTATCCGGGACTAGCGGCGACGAGCAGTACTTC
>.|TRBV7-6|.|TRBJ1-2
CASSLGEGVGGYTF
TGTGCCAGCAGCTTAGGAGAAGGGGTGGGAGGCTACACCTTC
>.|TRBV15|TRBD2|TRBJ2-7
CATSRSAGGTPKNYEQYF
TGTGCCACCAGCAGATCCGCGGGAGGGACACCGAAAAACTACGAGCAGTACTTC
>.|TRBV5-4|TRBD1|TRBJ1-1
CASSFDRENTEAFF
TGTGCCAGCAGCTTTGACAGGGAGAACACTGAAGCTTTCTTT
>.|TRBV10-3|.|TRBJ1-4
CAISERGNEKLFF
TGTGCCATCAGTGAAAGGGGAAATGAAAAACTGTTTTTT
>.|TRBV5-1|TRBD2|TRBJ2-1
CASSGGTSGSDEQFF
TGCGCCAGCAGCGGCGGGACTAGCGGTTCCGATGAGCAGTTCTTC
>.|TRBV7-9|TRBD1|TRBJ2-1
CASSTPRQGVVNEQFF
TGTGCCAGCAGCACCCCGAGACAGGGTGTGGTCAATGAGCAGTTCTTC
>.|TRBV4-1|TRBD2|TRBJ2-7
CASSQLAGESSYEQYF
TGCGCCAGCAGCCAATTAGCGGGAGAGTCCTCCTACGAGCAGTACTTC
>.|TRBV28|.|TRBJ2-7
CASSLWTGSAREQYF
TGTGCCAGCAGTTTATGGACCGGGTCGGCGCGCGAGCAGTACTTC
>.|TRBV5-1|.|TRBJ2-5
CASSLAQQETQYF
TGCGCCAGCAGCTTGGCCCAGCAAGAGACCCAGTACTTC
>.|TRBV7-3|.|TRBJ1-1
CASSPVVGTDHRKNTEAFF
TGTGCCAGCAGCCCTGTCGTAGGGACTGACCATCGGAAGAACACTGAAGCTTTCTTT
>.|TRBV5-6|.|TRBJ2-7
CASSLAWQDSYEQYF
TGTGCCAGCAGCTTGGCCTGGCAGGATTCCTACGAGCAGTACTTC
>.|TRBV6-5|TRBD2|TRBJ2-7
CASSFYSGTSGEQYF
TGTGCCAGCAGTTTTTACTCCGGGACTAGCGGCGAGCAGTACTTC
>.|TRBV7-2|.|TRBJ2-2
CASSPTSRLNTGELFF
TGTGCCAGCAGCCCTACTTCGCGGTTAAACACCGGGGAGCTGTTTTTT
>.|TRBV6-1|TRBD1|TRBJ1-2
CASSEALGQNYGYTF
TGTGCCAGCAGTGAAGCCCTGGGACAGAACTATGGCTACACCTTC
>once|TRBV11-2|TRBD1|TRBJ1-4
CASSLDRDGEKLFF
TGTGCCAGCAGCCTCGACAGGGACGGAGAAAAACTGTTTTTT
>.|TRBV5-1|.|TRBJ2-2
CASSLGLQGPGELFF
TGCGCCAGCAGCTTGGGATTACAGGGTCCCGGGGAGCTGTTTTTT
>.|TRBV14|.|TRBJ1-2
CASSQGIQGSNYGYTF
TGTGCCAGCAGCCAAGGAATTCAGGGATCGAACTATGGCTACACCTTC
>.|TRBV18|.|TRBJ1-1
CASSPGGGNTEAFF
TGTGCCAGCTCACCAGGGGGAGGGAACACTGAAGCTTTCTTT
>.|TRBV19|.|TRBJ1-5
CASSQGYSNQPQHF
TGTGCCAGTAGTCAGGGGTATAGCAATCAGCCCCAGCATTTT
>.|TRBV4-1|.|TRBJ2-1
CASSQGANVAYNEQFF
TGCGCCAGCAGCCAAGGGGCGAATGTGGCCTACAATGAGCAGTTCTTC
>.|TRBV4-1|.|TRBJ2-1
CASSQAYVSNEQFF
TGCGCCAGCAGCCAAGCCTACGTTTCGAATGAGCAGTTCTTC
>.|TRBV4-1|.|TRBJ2-7
CASSQGVGGRAEQYF
TGCGCCAGCAGCCAAGGCGTTGGAGGCCGGGCCGAGCAGTACTTC
>.|TRBV15|TRBD1|TRBJ2-3
CATSTGDRGLADTQYF
TGTGCCACCAGCACCGGGGACAGGGGGCTGGCAGATACGCAGTATTTT
>.|TRBV30|TRBD2|TRBJ2-7
CAWSATVPWTSDNEQYF
TGTGCCTGGAGTGCCACGGTCCCCTGGACTAGCGATAACGAGCAGTACTTC
>.|TRBV7-3|TRBD1|TRBJ1-6
CASSLVGQGRNSPLHF
TGTGCCAGCAGCTTAGTAGGACAGGGCCGTAATTCACCCCTCCACTTT
>.|TRBV7-6|.|TRBJ2-2
CASSLAQATGELFF
TGTGCCAGCAGCTTAGCACAGGCCACCGGGGAGCTGTTTTTT
>.|TRBV6-5|TRBD1|TRBJ1-2
CASSVGDRGLYGYTF
TGTGCCAGCAGCGTGGGGGACAGGGGGCTTTATGGCTACACCTTC
>.|TRBV19|.|TRBJ2-7
CASSIQSAYEQYF
TGTGCCAGTAGTATACAATCGGCCTACGAGCAGTACTTC
>few|TRBV4-3|.|TRBJ1-3
CASSQDPGSRGNTIYF
TGCGCCAGCAGCCAAGATCCGGGATCCCGTGGAAACACCATATATTTT
>.|TRBV29-1|TRBD1|TRBJ1-1
CSVRQGATEAFF
TGCAGCGTGCGACAGGGCGCCACTGAAGCTTTCTTT
>.|TRBV28|TRBD2|TRBJ2-3
CASSSLGLAGGRAPDTQYF
TGTGCCAGCAGTTCCCTCGGACTAGCGGGGGGGCGTGCCCCAGATACGCAGTATTTT
>.|TRBV19|.|TRBJ2-3
CASSTPGRSTDTQYF
TGTGCCAGTAGTACCCCTGGCAGGAGCACAGATACGCAGTATTTT
>.|TRBV7-6|TRBD1|TRBJ1-4
CASSRDRVNEKLFF
TGTGCCAGCAGCCGGGACAGGGTGAACGAAAAACTGTTTTTT
>.|TRBV6-1|.|TRBJ1-1
CASSSRVGNTEAFF
TGTGCCAGCAGTTCACGGGTCGGGAACACTGAAGCTTTCTTT
>.|TRBV6-1|.|TRBJ1-1
CASSEDRDNTEAFF
TGTGCCAGCAGTGAAGACAGAGATAACACTGAAGCTTTCTTT
>.|TRBV12-5|TRBD1|TRBJ2-5
CASGLVLTGVGETQYF
TGTGCTAGTGGTTTGGTACTGACAGGGGTGGGGGAGACCCAGTACTTC
>.|TRBV19|.|TRBJ2-7
CASSKGDILGIYEQYF
TGTGCCAGTTCAAAGGGGGATATTCTAGGCATCTACGAGCAGTACTTC
>.|TRBV2|.|TRBJ1-4
CASSEQGYEKLFF
TGTGCCAGCAGTGAACAGGGGTATGAAAAACTGTTTTTT
>.|TRBV27|TRBD1|TRBJ2-7
CASSFDPGTGLDEQYF
TGTGCCAGCAGTTTCGACCCCGGGACAGGGTTGGACGAGCAGTACTTC
>.|TRBV27|TRBD1|TRBJ2-7
CASSTGTGFYEQYF
TGTGCCAGCAGCACCGGGACAGGGTTCTACGAGCAGTACTTC
>.|TRBV11-2|.|TRBJ2-7
CASRGGGIEQYF
TGTGCCAGCAGAGGTGGGGGGATCGAGCAGTACTTC
>.|TRBV28|.|TRBJ1-5
CASSLSIGSNQPQHF
TGTGCCAGCAGTTTGAGCATCGGGAGCAATCAGCCCCAGCATTTT
>.|TRBV27|TRBD1|TRBJ1-5
CASSRAPGQGISNQPQHF
TGTGCCAGCAGCCGGGCCCCGGGACAGGGGATTAGCAATCAGCCCCAGCATTTT
>once|TRBV4-2|.|TRBJ2-1
CASSQDVGLGGRSSYNEQFF
TGTGCCAGCAGCCAAGATGTGGGTTTAGGCGGGCGTAGCTCCTACAATGAGCAGTTCTTC
>.|TRBV27|TRBD2|TRBJ2-2
CASSLEGGLGELFF
TGTGCCAGCAGTTTGGAGGGAGGGCTGGGGGAGCTGTTTTTT
>.|TRBV7-2|.|TRBJ2-7
CASSLVGGTYEQYF
TGTGCCAGCAGCTTAGTTGGGGGCACCTACGAGCAGTACTTC
>.|TRBV4-2|TRBD2|TRBJ2-3
CASSQEFPGPGRADTQYF
TGTGCCAGCAGCCAAGAATTTCCGGGGCCCGGGAGGGCAGATACGCAGTATTTT
>.|TRBV5-4|TRBD1|TRBJ2-3
CASSFVRGQNTQYF
TGTGCCAGCAGCTTTGTCAGGGGGCAAAATACGCAGTATTTT
>.|TRBV4-3|.|TRBJ2-3
CASSQDPLYTDTQYF
TGCGCCAGCAGCCAAGATCCCCTATACACAGATACGCAGTATTTT